This record looks at one T cell receptor (beta chain) sequence and its context. Its antigen remains unknown. This PCR relied on a set of 60 Vbeta primers and 13 Jbeta primers. Clones were sequenced by immunoSEQ multiplex PCR, and TCRdb holds only the in-frame ones, with some missing. The sample's table shows some 200,000 clones. These data originate in a study of cytomegalovirus exposure and HLA in healthy donors. Notes on the study in general: The study flagged some 170 TCR beta chains as cytomegalovirus-associated.

CDR1 and CDR2 (germline): LNHDA, SQIVND (reference sequence). CDR3 size: 13 residues. Trimming took 3 bases from V and 4 from J, leaving 9 bases between them. The material sequenced was PBMCs. The V and J genes are TRBV19 and TRBJ1-1; D not certain. This sequence originates from a boy younger than 18 in good health and CMV-seronegative. In DNA form, the CDR3 reads TGTGCCAGTAGTATCCCAGGTTTCACTGAAGCTTTCTTT. Translating gives CASSIPGFTEAFF.